Sequencing of this T cell receptor beta chain was carried out in a study of T cell responses to AZD1222 COVID-19 vaccine. The CDR3 spans 17 residues. Germline loops: CDR1 GTSNPN, CDR2 SVGIG (reference sequence). J gave up 0 bases and V 0 bases, and 8 bases lay outside the gene matches. Profiled with immunoSEQ multiplex PCR; TCRdb holds only in-frame clones, not every one. Here the sample spans 150,000 to 200,000 clones, around 92% being singletons. This sequence joins TRBV30 and TRBJ2-7, with TRBD2 identical over 10 bases. The sequence came from an adult in good health. The sequences come from peripheral blood, collected on day 0 of AZD1222 vaccination. The CDR3: CAWSVGRTSGISYEQYF. The CDR3 nucleotides read TGTGCCTGGAGTGTAGGTAGAACTAGCGGGATCTCCTACGAGCAGTACTTC.